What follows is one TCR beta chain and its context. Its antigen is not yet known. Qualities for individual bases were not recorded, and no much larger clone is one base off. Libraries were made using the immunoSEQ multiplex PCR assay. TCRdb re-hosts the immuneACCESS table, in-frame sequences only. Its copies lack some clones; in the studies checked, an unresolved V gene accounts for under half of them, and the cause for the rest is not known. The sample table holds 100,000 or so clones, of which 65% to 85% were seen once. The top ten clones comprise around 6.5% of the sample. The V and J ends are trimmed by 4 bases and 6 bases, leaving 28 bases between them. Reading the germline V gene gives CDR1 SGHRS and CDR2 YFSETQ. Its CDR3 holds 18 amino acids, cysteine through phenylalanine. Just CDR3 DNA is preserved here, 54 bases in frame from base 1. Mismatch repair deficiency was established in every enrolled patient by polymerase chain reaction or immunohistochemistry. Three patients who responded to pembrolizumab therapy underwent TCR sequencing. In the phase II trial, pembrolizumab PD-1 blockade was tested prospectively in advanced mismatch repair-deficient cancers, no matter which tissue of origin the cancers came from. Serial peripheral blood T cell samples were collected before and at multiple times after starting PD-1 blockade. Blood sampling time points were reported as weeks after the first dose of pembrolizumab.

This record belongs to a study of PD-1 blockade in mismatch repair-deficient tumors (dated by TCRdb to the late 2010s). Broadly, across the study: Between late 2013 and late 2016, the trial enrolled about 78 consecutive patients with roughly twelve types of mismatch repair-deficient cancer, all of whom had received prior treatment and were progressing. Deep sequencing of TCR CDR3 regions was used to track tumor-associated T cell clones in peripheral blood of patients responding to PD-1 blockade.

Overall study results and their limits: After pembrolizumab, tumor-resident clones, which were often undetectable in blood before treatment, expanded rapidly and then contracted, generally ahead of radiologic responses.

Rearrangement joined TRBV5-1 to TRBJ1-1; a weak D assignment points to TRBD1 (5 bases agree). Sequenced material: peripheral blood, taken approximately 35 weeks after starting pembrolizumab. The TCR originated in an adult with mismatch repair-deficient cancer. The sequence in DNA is TGCGCCAGCAGCCGTCTGGCCGAGACAGCAACAGGAGAACCTGAAGCTTTCTTT. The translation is CASSRLAETATGEPEAFF.